The rows below give T cell receptor beta chains drawn from one sample of a study of blood T cells in healthy people across ages. TCRdb re-called the 5' RACE reads with MiXCR, one entry per CDR3 protein. The sample holds over a million distinct CDR3 sequences, approximately 25% seen once. The same sample was also used in a study of T cells of mothers and their children.

Sequences were obtained from blood. The receptors shown here come from a girl aged 2 to 10 in good health. Each CDR3 is given with its conserved first and last residue. Each record gives: clone size, D gene, J gene, V gene, CDR3 protein, CDR3 DNA. A D gene is named only where the DNA matches it firmly. The size entry is marked missing in some rows and otherwise reads once, few, many or a size class.

few | - | TRBJ2-7 | TRBV5-1 | CASSLMGQYEQYF | TGCGCCAGCAGCTTGATGGGTCAGTACGAGCAGTACTTC
- | TRBD1 | TRBJ2-1 | TRBV20-1 | CSASDVTGSSSYNEQFF | TGCAGTGCTAGTGATGTGACAGGGTCAAGCTCCTACAATGAGCAGTTCTTC
few | TRBD2 | TRBJ2-7 | TRBV28 | CAAGGRARIEQYF | TGTGCCGCTGGGGGGAGGGCTCGGATCGAGCAGTACTTC
once | TRBD2 | TRBJ2-7 | TRBV15 | CATSRGKSGGYYEQYF | TGTGCCACCAGCAGAGGGAAGAGCGGGGGTTACTACGAGCAGTACTTC
- | - | TRBJ2-7 | TRBV18 | CASSLWAETYEQYF | TGTGCCAGCTCCCTATGGGCGGAGACCTACGAGCAGTACTTC
few | TRBD2 | TRBJ2-7 | TRBV9 | CASSAVGRLAWDYEQYF | TGTGCCAGCAGCGCCGTAGGCCGACTAGCGTGGGACTACGAGCAGTACTTC
few | - | TRBJ1-5 | TRBV20-1 | CSADQGNSNQPQHF | TGCAGTGCCGATCAGGGAAATAGCAATCAGCCCCAGCATTTT
once | - | TRBJ1-5 | TRBV28 | CASSGPGQYQPQHF | TGTGCCAGCAGTGGCCCGGGCCAATATCAGCCCCAGCATTTT
- | TRBD1 | TRBJ1-2 | TRBV9 | CASSGTGKDGYTF | TGTGCCAGCAGCGGGACAGGGAAAGATGGCTACACCTTC
- | - | TRBJ2-7 | TRBV24-1 | CAGGQVDSYEQYF | TGTGCCGGAGGCCAGGTCGACTCCTACGAGCAGTACTTC
- | - | TRBJ2-3 | TRBV5-1 | CASGSDGFTDTQYF | TGCGCCAGCGGATCGGACGGATTCACAGATACGCAGTATTTT
few | - | TRBJ1-1 | TRBV6-5 | CASSYSWGEAFF | TGTGCCAGCAGTTACTCATGGGGAGAAGCTTTCTTT
- | - | TRBJ1-2 | TRBV5-6 | CASSLGDRTSAGYTF | TGTGCCAGCAGCTTGGGAGACAGGACGTCTGCTGGCTACACCTTC
few | TRBD1 | TRBJ2-3 | TRBV7-6 | CASSPHQGASGDTQYF | TGTGCCAGCAGCCCCCATCAGGGGGCCTCTGGAGATACGCAGTATTTT
- | TRBD2 | TRBJ2-5 | TRBV2 | CASSYLAGDFFF | TGTGCCAGCAGTTACCTAGCGGGGGACTTTTTCTTC
once | - | TRBJ1-2 | TRBV20-1 | CSARDLEHLLGGYTF | TGCAGTGCTAGAGATCTTGAACACCTGTTAGGAGGCTACACCTTC
- | TRBD2 | TRBJ2-1 | TRBV29-1 | CSVEDLRSGSSYNGQFF | TGCAGCGTTGAAGATCTCAGGAGCGGGAGCTCCTACAATGGGCAGTTCTTC
- | - | TRBJ1-6 | TRBV5-1 | CASSLVQDALNNSPLHF | TGCGCCAGCAGCTTGGTGCAGGACGCATTGAATAATTCACCCCTCCACTTT
few | TRBD2 | TRBJ2-3 | TRBV7-9 | CASSTAGGRTTDTQYF | TGTGCCAGCAGCACGGCGGGGGGACGGACTACAGATACGCAGTATTTT
few | - | TRBJ2-2 | TRBV7-9 | CASSHRLSNTGELFF | TGTGCCAGCAGCCATAGGCTTTCGAACACCGGGGAGCTGTTTTTT
- | - | TRBJ2-6 | TRBV9 | CASSGGWGPGANVLTF | TGTGCCAGCAGCGGGGGATGGGGCCCTGGGGCCAACGTCCTGACTTTC
- | - | TRBJ2-5 | TRBV3-1 | CASSRYHGETQYF | TGTGCCAGCAGCCGGTATCATGGGGAGACCCAGTACTTC
few | TRBD2 | TRBJ2-5 | TRBV20-1 | CSARSGLASETQYF | TGCAGTGCTAGATCGGGACTAGCATCAGAGACCCAGTACTTC
- | TRBD2 | TRBJ2-3 | TRBV20-1 | CSAPTSVEVDRQYF | TGCAGTGCTCCGACTAGCGTTGAAGTAGATAGGCAGTATTTT
- | - | TRBJ2-1 | TRBV5-1 | CASSQSDYNEQFF | TGCGCCAGCAGCCAATCAGACTACAATGAGCAGTTCTTC
few | TRBD2 | TRBJ2-1 | TRBV20-1 | CSAKLAGGNYNEQFF | TGCAGTGCAAAACTAGCGGGGGGAAACTACAATGAGCAGTTCTTC
- | - | TRBJ1-4 | TRBV21-1 | CASSKEMEGEQGNEKLFF | TGTGCCAGCAGCAAGGAAATGGAAGGGGAACAGGGTAATGAAAAACTGTTTTTT
few | TRBD1 | TRBJ1-6 | TRBV6-6 | CASTTGGQGGSGSPLHF | TGTGCCAGCACGACCGGAGGACAGGGGGGAAGTGGGTCACCCCTCCACTTT
- | - | TRBJ1-2 | TRBV3-1 | CASRYSDGYTF | TGTGCCAGCCGCTACAGTGATGGCTACACCTTC
few | TRBD2 | TRBJ2-3 | TRBV15 | CATSGIAGGPIDTQYF | TGTGCCACCAGCGGGATAGCGGGGGGGCCGATAGATACGCAGTATTTT
few | - | TRBJ1-2 | TRBV7-9 | CASSLVFASYGYTF | TGTGCCAGCAGCTTAGTTTTCGCTTCCTATGGCTACACCTTC
- | - | TRBJ1-3 | TRBV27 | CASSSIALFSGNTIYF | TGTGCCAGCAGTTCAATTGCCCTGTTCTCTGGAAACACCATATATTTT
- | - | TRBJ2-1 | TRBV4-1 | CASSQPLEDEQFF | TGCGCCAGCAGCCAACCCTTGGAGGATGAGCAGTTCTTC
- | - | TRBJ1-1 | TRBV11-2 | CASSPFDSTEAFF | TGTGCCAGCAGCCCCTTTGACAGCACTGAAGCTTTCTTT
few | - | TRBJ2-5 | TRBV7-9 | CAGQLSGQPQEETQYF | TGTGCCGGCCAACTATCAGGACAGCCACAAGAAGAGACCCAGTACTTC
- | - | TRBJ2-3 | TRBV3-1 | CASSQETFGRLSTDTQYF | TGTGCCAGCAGCCAAGAAACCTTCGGGCGGCTTAGCACAGATACGCAGTATTTT
few | - | TRBJ2-2 | TRBV14 | CASSQLGTGELFF | TGTGCCAGCAGCCAACTCGGAACCGGGGAGCTGTTTTTT
few | - | TRBJ2-1 | TRBV29-1 | CSVSSNEQFF | TGCAGCGTTAGTAGTAATGAGCAGTTCTTC
- | - | TRBJ1-3 | TRBV5-1 | CASSLEGDTGNTIYF | TGCGCCAGCAGCTTGGAAGGGGATACGGGAAACACCATATATTTT
- | TRBD1 | TRBJ2-7 | TRBV5-1 | CASSSTGEGEQYF | TGCGCCAGCAGCAGTACAGGGGAAGGCGAGCAGTACTTC
few | - | TRBJ2-2 | TRBV6-2/TRBV6-3 | CASCLGSGELFF | TGTGCCAGCTGCCTTGGGAGCGGGGAGCTGTTTTTT
- | TRBD1 | TRBJ1-2 | TRBV27 | CASSPRTGGGYTF | TGTGCCAGCAGTCCCAGGACAGGGGGAGGCTACACCTTC
- | TRBD2 | TRBJ2-1 | TRBV11-1 | CASSFQLAGVGARSYNEQFF | TGTGCCAGCAGCTTCCAGCTAGCGGGAGTAGGGGCCCGCTCCTACAATGAGCAGTTCTTC
few | - | TRBJ2-7 | TRBV27 | CASSLGRRENEQYF | TGTGCCAGCAGTTTAGGCAGGCGGGAAAACGAGCAGTACTTC
- | - | TRBJ2-1 | TRBV3-1 | CASSFRSNEQFF | TGTGCCAGCAGCTTCCGCTCCAATGAGCAGTTCTTC
few | TRBD2 | TRBJ2-1 | TRBV29-1 | CSVEALAESYNEQFF | TGCAGCGTTGAGGCACTAGCGGAGTCCTACAATGAGCAGTTCTTC
- | - | TRBJ1-5 | TRBV28 | CASSSLRDNQPQHF | TGTGCCAGCAGCTCATTGAGGGACAATCAGCCCCAGCATTTT
- | - | TRBJ2-7 | TRBV5-1 | CASRTRDNYEQYF | TGCGCCAGCAGAACCCGGGACAACTACGAGCAGTACTTC
- | - | TRBJ2-3 | TRBV27 | CASSLSPAQLTDTQYF | TGTGCCAGCAGTTTATCCCCAGCACAGCTCACAGATACGCAGTATTTT
few | - | TRBJ1-2 | TRBV6-4 | CASRYGPGEGYTF | TGTGCCAGCAGATATGGCCCAGGTGAGGGCTACACCTTC
- | - | TRBJ1-2 | TRBV29-1 | CSVDIDHGYTF | TGCAGCGTTGATATCGATCATGGCTACACCTTC
- | - | TRBJ1-2 | TRBV9 | CASSVAGSGSYGYTF | TGTGCCAGCAGCGTAGCTGGGTCAGGTTCCTATGGCTACACCTTC
- | - | TRBJ1-2 | TRBV20-1 | CSAREMGHDYGYTF | TGCAGTGCTAGAGAAATGGGACACGACTATGGCTACACCTTC
- | - | TRBJ1-5 | TRBV27 | CASSLTGAVSNQPQHF | TGTGCCAGCAGTTTAACGGGGGCGGTAAGCAATCAGCCCCAGCATTTT
- | - | TRBJ1-1 | TRBV27 | CASSPPIRTVDYTEAFF | TGTGCCAGCAGTCCCCCAATACGGACCGTCGACTACACTGAAGCTTTCTTT
few | TRBD2 | TRBJ2-1 | TRBV24-1 | CATSDLAGGYNEQFF | TGTGCCACCAGTGATCTAGCGGGGGGGTACAATGAGCAGTTCTTC
few | - | TRBJ2-7 | TRBV7-9 | CASSLTLIPYEQYF | TGTGCCAGCAGCTTAACCCTTATTCCCTACGAGCAGTACTTC
few | - | TRBJ2-1 | TRBV27 | CASSLGGVGVKQFF | TGTGCCAGCAGTTTAGGAGGAGTGGGGGTGAAGCAGTTCTTC
- | - | TRBJ2-5 | TRBV7-8 | CASSLYARGGQETQYF | TGTGCCAGCAGCTTATATGCGCGGGGAGGACAAGAGACCCAGTACTTC